These 10 T cell receptor beta chains were sequenced from one sample in a study of cytomegalovirus exposure and HLA in healthy donors. The PCR ran on 60 Vbeta and 13 Jbeta primers. The table came from immunoSEQ multiplex PCR; TCRdb's copy has only in-frame clones and leaves some out. The sample carries more than 100,000 clones, less than 90% recorded once. The source material was PBMCs. The receptors were gathered from a man aged 50 to 59 in good health and CMV-seronegative.

The chain couples TRBV28 to TRBJ2-7, with 9 bases fitting TRBD1. The CDR3 totals 14 residues. Germline CDR1 MDHEN, CDR2 SYDVKM. Trimming cost V 3 bases and J 3 bases; bases outside gene matches: 3. CDR3 nucleotide sequence: TGTGCCAGCAGTTTCCCGGGACAGGGCTACGAGCAGTACTTC. It codes for CASSFPGQGYEQYF.

The chain uses TRBV10-3 and TRBJ2-6, with 7 bases aligning to TRBD1. This CDR3 has 17 residues. The germline CDR1 and CDR2 sequences are ENHRY and SYGVKD. Trimming at V came to 8 bases and at J to 4 bases, leaving 14 bases not matched to a gene. The CDR3 loop reads CAIATDRVRGGANVLTF. CDR3 DNA sequence: TGTGCCATCGCAACCGACAGGGTGCGTGGAGGGGCCAACGTCCTGACTTTC.

This clone was seen just once. This sequence joins TRBV5-1 and TRBJ1-1; TRBD1 is a possible D gene (5 bases). Germline assignment: CDR1 SGHRS and CDR2 YFSETQ. The germline V and J ends were trimmed by 3 bases and 3 bases, with 6 bases remaining between them. The CDR3 has 12 residues. This CDR3 reads CASSWGDTEAFF. The DNA for the CDR3 is TGCGCCAGCAGCTGGGGGGACACTGAAGCTTTCTTT.

The rearrangement joins TRBV15 to TRBJ2-3, with 7 nucleotides matching TRBD1. Germline CDR1 reads LNHNV; CDR2 reads YYDKDF (reference sequence). The CDR3 runs 14 residues. The trim removed 5 bases at V and 4 bases at J, leaving 6 bases unmatched. CDR3: CATSFRQGADTQYF. The CDR3 DNA follows: TGTGCCACCAGCTTCCGACAGGGTGCAGATACGCAGTATTTT.

V gene TRBV28 combines with J gene TRBJ1-1, with D hard to call. The CDR3 runs 14 residues. Trimming took off 5 bases at V and 2 bases at J, with 12 bases between the two ends. Looked up from germline, CDR1 is MDHEN and CDR2 is SYDVKM. For the CDR3, the DNA is TGTGCCAGCAGTCCCTGGAGAGCAAACACTGAAGCTTTCTTT. This translates into CASSPWRANTEAFF.

The chain links TRBV19 to TRBJ1-1; the D is unclear. The V and J ends lost 3 bases and 4 bases respectively, with 15 bases between them. Germline lookup yields CDR1 LNHDA and CDR2 SQIVND (reference sequence). The CDR3 is 15 residues long. The CDR3 nucleotides read TGTGCCAGTAGTATCAGGCCCGTTCCAGGCACTGAAGCTTTCTTT. Its translation: CASSIRPVPGTEAFF.

V is TRBV7-9 and J is TRBJ2-7; D gene unclear. V dropped 4 bases and J dropped 0 bases, with 10 bases sitting between them. Germline CDR1 reads SEHNR; CDR2 reads FQNEAQ (reference sequence). The CDR3 sequence is 14 residues long. CDR3 sequence reads: CASSSPRNSYEQYF. CDR3 in DNA: TGTGCCAGCAGCTCGCCGCGGAACTCCTACGAGCAGTACTTC.

The rearrangement links TRBV7-8 to TRBJ2-7; D gene ambiguous. The CDR3 is made up of 13 amino acids. V was shortened by 3 bases and J by 5 bases, with 11 bases between the two germline ends. Germline loops: CDR1 SGHVS, CDR2 FQNEAQ. CDR3 residues: CASSFPLSNEQYF. The CDR3 nucleotides read TGTGCCAGCAGCTTCCCCCTCAGTAACGAGCAGTACTTC.

The chain employs TRBV5-1 and TRBJ1-6; D perhaps matches TRBD1 (6 bases). CDR1 and CDR2 from the germline V gene are SGHRS and YFSETQ. The germline V and J ends were trimmed by 0 bases and 9 bases, with 13 bases remaining between them. The CDR3 covers 15 residues. The CDR3 loop is CASSLVQGNGSPLHF. The CDR3 DNA is TGCGCCAGCAGCTTGGTTCAGGGGAACGGTTCACCCCTCCACTTT.

The chain links TRBV19 to TRBJ2-2; 7 bases line up with TRBD2. The CDR3 sequence is 16 residues long. V shed 3 bases, J shed 0 bases, and the junction held 4 bases outside the gene matches. Germline V gene sequence: CDR1 LNHDA, CDR2 SQIVND (reference sequence). CDR3 residues: CASSMGSGANTGELFF. The CDR3 nucleotides are TGTGCCAGTAGTATGGGGAGCGGGGCGAACACCGGGGAGCTGTTTTTT.